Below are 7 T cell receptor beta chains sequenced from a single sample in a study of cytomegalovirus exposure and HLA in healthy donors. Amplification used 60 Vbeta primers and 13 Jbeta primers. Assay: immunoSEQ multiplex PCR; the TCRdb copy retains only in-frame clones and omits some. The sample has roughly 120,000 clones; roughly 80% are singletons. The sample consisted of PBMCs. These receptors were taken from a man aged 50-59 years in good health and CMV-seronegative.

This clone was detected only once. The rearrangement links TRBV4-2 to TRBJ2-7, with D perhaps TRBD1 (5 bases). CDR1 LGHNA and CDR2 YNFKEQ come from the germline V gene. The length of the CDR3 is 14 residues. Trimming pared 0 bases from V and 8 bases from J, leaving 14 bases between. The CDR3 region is CASSQERQLDKQYF. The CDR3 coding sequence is TGTGCCAGCAGCCAAGAGCGACAGCTAGACAAGCAGTACTTC.

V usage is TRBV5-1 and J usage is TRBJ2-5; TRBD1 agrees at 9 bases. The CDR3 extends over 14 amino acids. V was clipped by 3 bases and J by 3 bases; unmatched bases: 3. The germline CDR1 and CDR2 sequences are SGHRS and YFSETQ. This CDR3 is CASSSTGGEETQYF. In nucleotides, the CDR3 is TGCGCCAGCAGCTCGACAGGGGGGGAAGAGACCCAGTACTTC.

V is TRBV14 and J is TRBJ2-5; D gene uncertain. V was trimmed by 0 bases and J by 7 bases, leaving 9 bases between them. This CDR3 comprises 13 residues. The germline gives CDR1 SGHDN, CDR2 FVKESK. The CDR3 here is CASSQDLHGTQYF. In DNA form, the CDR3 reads TGTGCCAGCAGCCAAGATCTCCACGGGACCCAGTACTTC.

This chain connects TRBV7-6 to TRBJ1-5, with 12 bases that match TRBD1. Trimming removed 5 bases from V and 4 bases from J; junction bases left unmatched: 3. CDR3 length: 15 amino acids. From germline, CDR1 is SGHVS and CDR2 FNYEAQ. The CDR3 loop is CASSRDRGRNQPQHF. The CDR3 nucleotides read TGTGCCAGCAGCAGGGACAGGGGGCGGAATCAGCCCCAGCATTTT.

The CDR3 nucleotides read TGTGCCTGGAGCACCGGGACAGGGGGTAGCTCACCCCTCCACTTT. This gives the protein CAWSTGTGGSSPLHF. The chain employs TRBV30 and TRBJ1-6; 11 positions agree with TRBD1. V shed 3 bases, J shed 10 bases, and the junction held 8 bases outside the gene matches. CDR1 and CDR2 from the germline V gene are GTSNPN and SVGIG (reference sequence). The CDR3 loop spans 15 amino acids.

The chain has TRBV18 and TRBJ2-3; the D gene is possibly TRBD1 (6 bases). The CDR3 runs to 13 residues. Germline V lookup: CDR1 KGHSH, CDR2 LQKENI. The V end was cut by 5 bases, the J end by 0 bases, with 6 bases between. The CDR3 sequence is CASSTGSTDTQYF. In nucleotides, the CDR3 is TGTGCCAGCTCAACAGGGAGCACAGATACGCAGTATTTT.

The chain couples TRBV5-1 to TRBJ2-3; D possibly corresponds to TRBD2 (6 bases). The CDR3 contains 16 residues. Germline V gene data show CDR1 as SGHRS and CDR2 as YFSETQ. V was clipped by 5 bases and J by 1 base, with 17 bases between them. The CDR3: CASSPLGGVGTDTQYF. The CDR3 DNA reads TGCGCCAGCAGTCCCCTAGGCGGGGTTGGCACAGATACGCAGTATTTT. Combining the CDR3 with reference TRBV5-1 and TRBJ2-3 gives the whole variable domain KAGVTQTPRYLIKTRGQQVTLSCSPISGHRSVSWYQQTPGQGLQFLFEYFSETQRNKGNFPGRFSGRQFSNSRSEMNVSTLELGDSALYLCASSPLGGVGTDTQYFGPGTRLTVL.